This TCR delta chain was sequenced for a study of Vδ1+ human thymocytes. Study-level results: Highly polyclonal TRG and TRD repertoires with Gaussian CDR3 length distributions appeared in thymus. Unlike peripheral blood Vdelta1+ controls, thymic delta-chain sequences included about 20% Vdelta2 and few Vdelta3.

The sorted cells were CD3+ Vdelta1+ Vdelta2- thymocytes from alphabeta-depleted thymus. Concerning this clone itself: The antigen is not known.

Sequences come from RNA converted to cDNA by reverse transcription. CDR3 amplicons came from multiplex PCR with pooled V-gene forward and constant-region reverse primers. TCRdb applied CATT to the multiplex PCR reads for clone calling. The data contain 20,000 to 25,000 delta-chain clones, over 25% of them singletons. The V gene lost 3 bases and the J gene lost 2 bases, with 28 bases spanning the gap. Germline values: CDR1 TSWWSYY, CDR2 QGS. The CDR3 loop spans 20 amino acids. What was sequenced was Vdelta1+ gamma-delta thymocytes from the thymus. As for subset: FACS-sorted CD3+ TCRalphabeta- TCRVdelta1+ TCRVdelta2- thymocytes. This sequence was found in a boy younger than two who had congenital heart surgery. The chain is built from TRDV1 and TRDJ1; D possibly corresponds to TRDD3 (7 bases). The DNA for the CDR3 is TGTGCTCTTGGGGATCTTCCTCCTCTACTGGGGAAGGTGTGGACCGATAAACTCATCTTT. Translation gives CALGDLPPLLGKVWTDKLIF.